This record looks at one T cell receptor (beta chain) sequence and its context. This sample is drawn from a study of OX40 agonist ivuxolimab in advanced cancers. The table came from immunoSEQ multiplex PCR; TCRdb's copy has only in-frame clones and leaves some out. This table holds tens of thousands of clones, approximately 85% found once. This CDR3 is 17 amino acids long. The J segment lost 0 bases and the V segment lost 1 base, leaving 4 bases of the junction unmatched. The germline V gene encodes CDR1 SGHDN and CDR2 FVKESK. Autoimmune disease history or systemic immunosuppression meant exclusion. The sequence was obtained from an adult with an advanced solid tumor such as melanoma, head and neck, liver or kidney cancer. The material was CD4+ or CD8+ T cells sorted from blood, obtained in a trial of the OX40 agonist ivuxolimab. The chain carries TRBV14 and TRBJ2-1, with 9 bases matching TRBD2. The CDR3 DNA reads TGTGCCAGCAGCCAAGCCCATAGCGGGAGCTCCTACAATGAGCAGTTCTTC. The encoded protein is CASSQAHSGSSYNEQFF.